This TCR beta chain derives from a study of T cell clonotyping in hematopoietic cell transplantation. As concerns this clone: As yet, its antigen is unknown.

Study-level results: Broader posttransplant TCR repertoire diversity was predicted by graft donor and pretransplant recipient Inverse Simpson Index values. Few recipient clonotypes overlapped donors; over 95% were de novo at given depth. After transplant, recipient diversity fell while pathologically expanded clonotypes grew through day 180.

Unmatched junction bases numbered 6, after V lost 5 bases and J lost 2 bases. CDR1 is SGHTA, CDR2 FQGTGA, per germline. This CDR3 has 16 residues. The time point is: recipient sample about 28 days before transplant, after cytoreduction. Samples: about 28 days before transplant, then days 30, 100 and 180 after. Profiling relied on immunoSEQ multiplex PCR, and the TCRdb table lists in-frame clones only, not all of them. The sample shows 20,000 to 25,000 clones, 75% to 90% of them seen only once. This TCR derives from a man younger than 35 with biphenotypic leukemia. Some clones in this sample may be carry-over from other donors' samples. The starting material was peripheral blood mononuclear cells, obtained before stem cell transplant. The rearrangement joins TRBV7-3 to TRBJ2-6, with 7 bases identical to TRBD1. CDR3 region: CASSHRGKTGANVLTF. The CDR3 nucleotides are TGTGCCAGCAGCCACAGGGGTAAAACTGGGGCCAACGTCCTGACTTTC.